These T cell receptor beta chains were read from a single sample in a study of OX40 agonist ivuxolimab in advanced cancers. TCRdb's table, derived via immunoSEQ multiplex PCR, lists solely in-frame clones and lacks some. The sample lists about 77,000 clones, 85% occurring once. The sample was CD4+ or CD8+ T cells sorted from blood, taken in a trial of the OX40 agonist ivuxolimab. The receptor set was obtained from an adult with an advanced solid tumor such as melanoma, head and neck, liver or kidney cancer. CDR3s include the opening cysteine and the closing phenylalanine or tryptophan. The order of the fields is D gene, J gene, V gene, clone size, CDR3 DNA, CDR3 protein. A D gene is named only where the DNA matches it firmly. Clone size is shown for a subset of rows, as once, few, many or a class of expanded clone.

d_gene: -
j_gene: TRBJ2-3
v_gene: TRBV27
abundance: -
CDR3nt: TGTGCCAGCAGGGACGGCAGGCCCACAGATACGCAGTATTTT
CDR3aa: CASRDGRPTDTQYF

d_gene: -
j_gene: TRBJ2-2
v_gene: TRBV6-6
abundance: -
CDR3nt: TGTGCCACCCGACAGGAGGGTCCCGGGGAGCTGTTTTTT
CDR3aa: CATRQEGPGELFF

d_gene: TRBD2
j_gene: TRBJ2-1
v_gene: TRBV12-5
abundance: -
CDR3nt: TGTGCTAGTGGTACCGGGACTAGCGGGGTTGATGAGCAGTTCTTC
CDR3aa: CASGTGTSGVDEQFF

d_gene: -
j_gene: TRBJ2-5
v_gene: TRBV4-1
abundance: -
CDR3nt: TGCGCCAGCAGCCAATTCCGAGGAGAGACCCAGTACTTC
CDR3aa: CASSQFRGETQYF

d_gene: -
j_gene: TRBJ2-3
v_gene: TRBV19
abundance: -
CDR3nt: TGTGCCAGTAGTATAGCGGAAGGGTCAACAGATACGCAGTATTTT
CDR3aa: CASSIAEGSTDTQYF

d_gene: -
j_gene: TRBJ1-5
v_gene: TRBV4-1
abundance: few
CDR3nt: TGCGCCAGCAGCCAAGACCGCGGCCCCCAGCATTTT
CDR3aa: CASSQDRGPQHF

d_gene: -
j_gene: TRBJ1-4
v_gene: TRBV4-1
abundance: -
CDR3nt: TGCGCCAGCAGCTTCGGGATAGGGCAGACGAATGAAAAACTGTTTTTT
CDR3aa: CASSFGIGQTNEKLFF

d_gene: -
j_gene: TRBJ1-2
v_gene: TRBV4-3
abundance: -
CDR3nt: TGCGCCAGCAGCCAAGAGGGGGGATTTCTCGATGGCTACACCTTC
CDR3aa: CASSQEGGFLDGYTF

d_gene: -
j_gene: TRBJ2-1
v_gene: TRBV5-1
abundance: once
CDR3nt: TGCGCCAGCCGATCCGAAAGCTCCTACAATGAGCAGTTCTTC
CDR3aa: CASRSESSYNEQFF

d_gene: -
j_gene: TRBJ1-1
v_gene: TRBV7-9
abundance: -
CDR3nt: TGTGCCAGCAGCGTACCGGGGGCTCCGAAAACTGAAGCTTTCTTT
CDR3aa: CASSVPGAPKTEAFF

d_gene: -
j_gene: TRBJ2-3
v_gene: TRBV29-1
abundance: -
CDR3nt: TGCAGCGTTCTCAGGGGTGAGACAGATACGCAGTATTTT
CDR3aa: CSVLRGETDTQYF

d_gene: -
j_gene: TRBJ2-4
v_gene: TRBV19
abundance: -
CDR3nt: TGTGCCAGTAGTCCTCACGAGGGTTTTCAGTACTTC
CDR3aa: CASSPHEGFQYF

d_gene: -
j_gene: TRBJ1-1
v_gene: TRBV6-1
abundance: -
CDR3nt: TGTGCCAGCAGTGAGGAAACATGGGGCACTGAAGCTTTCTTT
CDR3aa: CASSEETWGTEAFF

d_gene: -
j_gene: TRBJ1-1
v_gene: TRBV9
abundance: -
CDR3nt: TGTGCCAGCAGCGTAGGAGGAGGGGGAGGGACTGAAGCTTTCTTT
CDR3aa: CASSVGGGGGTEAFF

d_gene: -
j_gene: TRBJ2-5
v_gene: TRBV5-1
abundance: -
CDR3nt: TGCGCCAGCAGCTTGGAAGGGAGACAACAAGAGACCCAGTACTTC
CDR3aa: CASSLEGRQQETQYF

d_gene: TRBD1
j_gene: TRBJ2-3
v_gene: TRBV18
abundance: -
CDR3nt: TGTGCCAGCTCACCACCGCGGACAGGGGGCCCAGATACGCAGTATTTT
CDR3aa: CASSPPRTGGPDTQYF

d_gene: TRBD2
j_gene: TRBJ2-3
v_gene: TRBV5-4
abundance: few
CDR3nt: TGTGCCAGCAGCTTGACTAGCGGGGGTCGCACAGATACGCAGTATTTT
CDR3aa: CASSLTSGGRTDTQYF

d_gene: TRBD2
j_gene: TRBJ2-3
v_gene: TRBV7-2
abundance: once
CDR3nt: TGTGCCAGCAGTCGACTAGCGGGGGCCACAGATACGCAGTATTTT
CDR3aa: CASSRLAGATDTQYF

d_gene: TRBD1
j_gene: TRBJ1-1
v_gene: TRBV6-5
abundance: -
CDR3nt: TGTGCCAGCACTCGGACAGGGGCACACACTGAAGCTTTCTTT
CDR3aa: CASTRTGAHTEAFF

d_gene: TRBD2
j_gene: TRBJ2-2
v_gene: TRBV7-3
abundance: -
CDR3nt: TGTGCCAGCAGCTTAGCCAGGGGACTAGTAGGCACCGGGGAGCTGTTTTTT
CDR3aa: CASSLARGLVGTGELFF

d_gene: -
j_gene: TRBJ2-7
v_gene: TRBV13
abundance: -
CDR3nt: TGTGCCAGCAGCCGGGGGGCAGGGTGGGGAGAGTTTGTCGAGCAGTACTTC
CDR3aa: CASSRGAGWGEFVEQYF

d_gene: -
j_gene: TRBJ2-2
v_gene: TRBV28
abundance: once
CDR3nt: TGTGCCAGCAGTTCTTCAGGGGTGGCCACCGGGGAGCTGTTTTTT
CDR3aa: CASSSSGVATGELFF

d_gene: -
j_gene: TRBJ2-2
v_gene: TRBV7-9
abundance: -
CDR3nt: TGTGCCAGCAGCTTGCTTAGCGGTGGCGGGGAGCTGTTTTTT
CDR3aa: CASSLLSGGGELFF

d_gene: TRBD2
j_gene: TRBJ2-2
v_gene: TRBV5-4
abundance: -
CDR3nt: TGTGCCAGCAGGTCGGGACTAGCGGGGGGGAACACCGGGGAGCTGTTTTTT
CDR3aa: CASRSGLAGGNTGELFF

d_gene: -
j_gene: TRBJ1-6
v_gene: TRBV6-1
abundance: -
CDR3nt: TGTGCCAGCAGTGAAGCGCAGGGCTCCTCACCCCTCCACTTT
CDR3aa: CASSEAQGSSPLHF

d_gene: TRBD1
j_gene: TRBJ2-5
v_gene: TRBV9
abundance: -
CDR3nt: TGTGCCAGCAGCGTAGCTACAGGGGTGGAGACCCAGTACTTC
CDR3aa: CASSVATGVETQYF

d_gene: -
j_gene: TRBJ2-2
v_gene: TRBV5-1
abundance: -
CDR3nt: TGCGCCAGCAGCTTGGAGGGGAAGTTGGGCACCGGGGAGCTGTTTTTT
CDR3aa: CASSLEGKLGTGELFF

d_gene: -
j_gene: TRBJ1-1
v_gene: TRBV19
abundance: few
CDR3nt: TGTGCCAGTAGTAGGGCCGACAGTGGCAACACTGAAGCTTTCTTT
CDR3aa: CASSRADSGNTEAFF

d_gene: TRBD2
j_gene: TRBJ2-5
v_gene: TRBV5-4
abundance: -
CDR3nt: TGTGCCAGCACCAAGGGGACTAGCAAAGAGACCCAGTACTTC
CDR3aa: CASTKGTSKETQYF

d_gene: -
j_gene: TRBJ1-1
v_gene: TRBV11-2
abundance: -
CDR3nt: TGTGCCAGCAGCTTAGTGTCAGGGGTACTGAACACTGAAGCTTTCTTT
CDR3aa: CASSLVSGVLNTEAFF

d_gene: -
j_gene: TRBJ1-1
v_gene: TRBV7-8
abundance: -
CDR3nt: TGTGCCAGCAGCTTAGTCTCCGGCAGGGGAGTAGGAGCTTTCTTT
CDR3aa: CASSLVSGRGVGAFF

d_gene: -
j_gene: TRBJ1-5
v_gene: TRBV19
abundance: -
CDR3nt: TGTGCCAGTAGTTCCAAAAAGACAGGTTTTCTAGATCAGCCCCAGCATTTT
CDR3aa: CASSSKKTGFLDQPQHF

d_gene: TRBD2
j_gene: TRBJ2-2
v_gene: TRBV27
abundance: -
CDR3nt: TGTGCCAGCAGCCCGGGGGGACGAGGGACCGGGGAGCTGTTTTTT
CDR3aa: CASSPGGRGTGELFF

d_gene: -
j_gene: TRBJ2-6
v_gene: TRBV7-6
abundance: -
CDR3nt: TGTGCCAGCAGCTCGACAGGAGGCTCTGGGGCCAACGTCCTGACTTTC
CDR3aa: CASSSTGGSGANVLTF

d_gene: TRBD2
j_gene: TRBJ2-5
v_gene: TRBV5-4
abundance: -
CDR3nt: TGTGCCAGCAGGTGGGAGGGGCGGCGAGAGACCCAGTACTTC
CDR3aa: CASRWEGRRETQYF

d_gene: -
j_gene: TRBJ1-4
v_gene: TRBV6-1
abundance: once
CDR3nt: TGTGCCAGCAGTGACCGGGACACAGGAATTATAGGGGAAAAACTGTTTTTT
CDR3aa: CASSDRDTGIIGEKLFF

d_gene: -
j_gene: TRBJ1-5
v_gene: TRBV19
abundance: -
CDR3nt: TGTGCCAGTAATAAAGGTTCTTCCGGAGCGGACCAGCCCCAGCATTTT
CDR3aa: CASNKGSSGADQPQHF

d_gene: -
j_gene: TRBJ2-5
v_gene: TRBV7-2
abundance: -
CDR3nt: TGTGCCAGCAGCTCACAAACTAGTACCTTTAGGACCCAGTACTTC
CDR3aa: CASSSQTSTFRTQYF

d_gene: -
j_gene: TRBJ1-5
v_gene: TRBV19
abundance: once
CDR3nt: TGTGCCAGTAGTATAGATGGATCTCTAAGCCAGCCCCAGCATTTT
CDR3aa: CASSIDGSLSQPQHF

d_gene: TRBD1
j_gene: TRBJ1-2
v_gene: TRBV10-2
abundance: -
CDR3nt: TGCGCCAGCGGGACAGGGGACTATGGCTACACCTTC
CDR3aa: CASGTGDYGYTF

d_gene: -
j_gene: TRBJ2-7
v_gene: TRBV7-9
abundance: -
CDR3nt: TGTGCCAGCAGCTCCGGACGGATCTACGAGCAGTACTTC
CDR3aa: CASSSGRIYEQYF

d_gene: -
j_gene: TRBJ1-2
v_gene: TRBV7-2
abundance: few
CDR3nt: TGTGCCAGCAGCTATGGGGCAGAAAGGGGGTACGGCTACACCTTC
CDR3aa: CASSYGAERGYGYTF

d_gene: -
j_gene: TRBJ2-5
v_gene: TRBV5-1
abundance: -
CDR3nt: TGCGCCAGCAGCTTCGGACAGCAAGAGACCCAGTACTTC
CDR3aa: CASSFGQQETQYF

d_gene: -
j_gene: TRBJ1-4
v_gene: TRBV18
abundance: -
CDR3nt: TGTGCCAGCTCAATGGGGGGGCTGGATGAAAAACTGTTTTTT
CDR3aa: CASSMGGLDEKLFF

d_gene: TRBD1
j_gene: TRBJ2-7
v_gene: TRBV19
abundance: -
CDR3nt: TGTGCCACCAAGTGGGGGACAGGGTTCGACGAGCAGTACTTC
CDR3aa: CATKWGTGFDEQYF

d_gene: -
j_gene: TRBJ1-2
v_gene: TRBV14
abundance: -
CDR3nt: TGTGCCAGCAGCTTTCGACAGAGCCATGGCTACACCTTC
CDR3aa: CASSFRQSHGYTF

d_gene: -
j_gene: TRBJ2-7
v_gene: TRBV27
abundance: -
CDR3nt: TGTGCCACCCACGGGACGTACTCCTACGAGCAGTACTTC
CDR3aa: CATHGTYSYEQYF

d_gene: TRBD1
j_gene: TRBJ1-2
v_gene: TRBV7-9
abundance: once
CDR3nt: TGTGCCAGCAGCCAGGGACAGGGGGAGGCCACCTTC
CDR3aa: CASSQGQGEATF

d_gene: -
j_gene: TRBJ1-2
v_gene: TRBV25-1
abundance: -
CDR3nt: TGTGCCAGCAGTTATCTACAGGGAATGAGCTACACCTTC
CDR3aa: CASSYLQGMSYTF

d_gene: -
j_gene: TRBJ2-7
v_gene: TRBV6-5
abundance: -
CDR3nt: TGTGCCAGCAGTTTGGGCCAGACCTACGAGCAGTACTTC
CDR3aa: CASSLGQTYEQYF

d_gene: TRBD1
j_gene: TRBJ1-2
v_gene: TRBV30
abundance: -
CDR3nt: TGTGCCTGGAGTTCCGGGACAGAAGGAAGGTACACCTTC
CDR3aa: CAWSSGTEGRYTF

d_gene: -
j_gene: TRBJ1-2
v_gene: TRBV4-1
abundance: -
CDR3nt: TGCGCCAGCAGCCAAGATGCGGCTACATATGGCTACACCTTC
CDR3aa: CASSQDAATYGYTF

d_gene: -
j_gene: TRBJ1-5
v_gene: TRBV5-8
abundance: -
CDR3nt: TGTGCCAGCAGCCCCCTCCTTCAGCCCCAGCATTTT
CDR3aa: CASSPLLQPQHF

d_gene: -
j_gene: TRBJ1-1
v_gene: TRBV7-2
abundance: -
CDR3nt: TGTGCCAGCAGCTTAAGTTCCGGGGTGAACACTGAAGCTTTCTTT
CDR3aa: CASSLSSGVNTEAFF

d_gene: TRBD1
j_gene: TRBJ2-1
v_gene: TRBV30
abundance: -
CDR3nt: TGTGCCTGGACGGGACAGGGAGGGAATGAGCAGTTCTTC
CDR3aa: CAWTGQGGNEQFF

d_gene: -
j_gene: TRBJ2-5
v_gene: TRBV2
abundance: -
CDR3nt: TGTGCCAGCAGTGAACAGGGGGGTAAGGAGACCCAGTACTTC
CDR3aa: CASSEQGGKETQYF

d_gene: -
j_gene: TRBJ2-7
v_gene: TRBV4-2
abundance: -
CDR3nt: TGTGCCAGCAGCCAAGATCCCCCCCTCGGAGGTCACTCCTACGAGCAGTACTTC
CDR3aa: CASSQDPPLGGHSYEQYF

d_gene: -
j_gene: TRBJ1-3
v_gene: TRBV5-1
abundance: -
CDR3nt: TGCGCCAGCAGCTTGGGTTATGGGACGGGAAACACCATATATTTT
CDR3aa: CASSLGYGTGNTIYF